The source of this T cell receptor (beta chain) is a study of beta chain features in type 1 diabetes. Study-wide context: Healthy donors, compared against patients, showed similar age, gender and cell yields.

The CDR3 contains 13 residues. The germline gives CDR1 SQVTM, CDR2 ANQGSEA. V lost 7 bases, J lost 2 bases, and 7 bases stayed unmatched. Notes on the study in general: In patients and controls equally, PCR might favor templates that are shorter. For Type 1 diabetes patients, all four CD4+ subsets carried TCRB CDR3s that were moderately but significantly shorter. More deletions and fewer insertions at VDJ junctions were seen in type 1 diabetes patients.

The study reverse transcribed the entire isolated RNA, so it sequenced expressed TCRB transcripts. Assay used: immunoSEQ multiplex PCR; TCRdb lists only in-frame clones, some missing. The sample contains about 260,000 clones, 20% of which appear only once. This clone was seen a handful of times. Its antigen is unidentified. The source is a woman in her forties with type 1 diabetes. The sequenced sample consisted of naive CD4+ T cells from blood. The chain links TRBV29-1 to TRBJ2-7; 8 positions match TRBD2. The CDR3 spells CSAGGGPTYEQYF. The CDR3 DNA follows: TGCAGCGCCGGCGGGGGGCCCACCTACGAGCAGTACTTC.